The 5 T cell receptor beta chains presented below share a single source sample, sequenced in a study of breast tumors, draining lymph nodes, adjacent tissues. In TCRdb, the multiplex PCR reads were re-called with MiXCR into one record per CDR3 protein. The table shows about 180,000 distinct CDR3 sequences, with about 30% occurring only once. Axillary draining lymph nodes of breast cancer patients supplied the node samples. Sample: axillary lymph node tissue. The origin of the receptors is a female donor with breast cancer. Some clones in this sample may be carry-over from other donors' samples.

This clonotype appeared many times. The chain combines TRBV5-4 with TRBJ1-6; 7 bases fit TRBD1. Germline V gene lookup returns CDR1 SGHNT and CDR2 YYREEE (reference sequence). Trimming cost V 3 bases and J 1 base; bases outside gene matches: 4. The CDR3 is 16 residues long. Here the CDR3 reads CASSSNRGSYNSPLHF. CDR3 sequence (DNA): TGTGCCAGCAGCTCCAACAGGGGATCCTATAATTCACCCCTCCACTTT.

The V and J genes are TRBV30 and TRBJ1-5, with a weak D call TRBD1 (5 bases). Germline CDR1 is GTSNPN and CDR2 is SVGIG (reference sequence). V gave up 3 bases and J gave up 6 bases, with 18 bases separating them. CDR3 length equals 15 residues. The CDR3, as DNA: TGTGCCTGGAGACGGGACGGCGTTCAGGGTCAGCCCCAGCATTTT. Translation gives CAWRRDGVQGQPQHF.

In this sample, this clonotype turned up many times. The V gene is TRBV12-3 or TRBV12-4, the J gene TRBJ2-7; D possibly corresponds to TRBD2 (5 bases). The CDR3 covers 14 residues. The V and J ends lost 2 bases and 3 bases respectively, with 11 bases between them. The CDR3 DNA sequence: TGTGCCAGCAGTTTACAGCGGACCCACTACGAGCAGTACTTC. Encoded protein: CASSLQRTHYEQYF.

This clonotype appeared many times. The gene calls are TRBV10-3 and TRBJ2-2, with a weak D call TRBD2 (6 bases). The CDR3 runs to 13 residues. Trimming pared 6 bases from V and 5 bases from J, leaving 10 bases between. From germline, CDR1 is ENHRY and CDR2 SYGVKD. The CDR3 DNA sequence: TGTGCCATCAGACAACTAGCAACCGGGGAGCTGTTTTTT. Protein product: CAIRQLATGELFF.

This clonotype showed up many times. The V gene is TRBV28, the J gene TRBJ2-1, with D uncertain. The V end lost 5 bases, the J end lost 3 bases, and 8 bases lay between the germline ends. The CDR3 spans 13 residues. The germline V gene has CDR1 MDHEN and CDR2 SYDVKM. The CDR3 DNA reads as TGTGCCAGCAGTCTTAACAGCTACAATGAGCAGTTCTTC. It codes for CASSLNSYNEQFF.